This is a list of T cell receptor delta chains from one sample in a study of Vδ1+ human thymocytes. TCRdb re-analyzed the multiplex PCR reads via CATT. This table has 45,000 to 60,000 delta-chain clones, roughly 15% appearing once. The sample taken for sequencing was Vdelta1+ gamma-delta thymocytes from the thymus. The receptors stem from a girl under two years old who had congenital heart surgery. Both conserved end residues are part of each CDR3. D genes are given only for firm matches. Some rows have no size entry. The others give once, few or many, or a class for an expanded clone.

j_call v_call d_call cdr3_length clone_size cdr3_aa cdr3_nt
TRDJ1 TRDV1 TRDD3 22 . CALVPCPAFSVGRTGGTGKLIF TGTGCTCTTGTACCTTGCCCCGCTTTTTCCGTCGGCCGTACTGGGGGCACCGGTAAACTCATCTTT
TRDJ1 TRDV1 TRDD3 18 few CALGETELWGFPGDKLIF TGTGCTCTTGGGGAAACTGAACTCTGGGGGTTCCCGGGGGATAAACTCATCTTT
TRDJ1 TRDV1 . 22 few CALGANLASSDRAGGYTDKLIF TGTGCTCTTGGGGCCAACCTCGCTTCCTCGGACCGGGCTGGGGGGTACACCGATAAACTCATCTTT
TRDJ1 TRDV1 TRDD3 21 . CALGEIASGSGYAFGADKLIF TGTGCTCTTGGGGAGATTGCTTCGGGGAGTGGATACGCGTTTGGGGCCGATAAACTCATCTTT
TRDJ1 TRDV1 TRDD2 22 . CALGGPLPSGYSPLFNTDKLIF TGTGCTCTTGGGGGACCCCTTCCTAGCGGATACTCCCCACTATTCAACACCGATAAACTCATCTTT
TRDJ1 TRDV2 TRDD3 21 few CACDAERPSVPLGAGRNRLIF TGTGCCTGTGACGCCGAAAGGCCTTCCGTTCCACTGGGGGCCGGGAGGAATAGACTCATCTTT
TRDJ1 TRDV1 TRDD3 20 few CALGETNLLGDRGNTDKLIF TGTGCTCTTGGGGAGACCAATTTACTGGGGGATAGGGGTAACACCGATAAACTCATCTTT
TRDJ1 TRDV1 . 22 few CALGERPLFRFNRYGSSDKLIF TGTGCTCTTGGGGAACGCCCCCTATTCCGATTTAACCGGTACGGATCTTCCGATAAACTCATCTTT
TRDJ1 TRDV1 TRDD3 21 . CALGELFCPRDVGETTDKLIF TGTGCTCTTGGGGAACTATTCTGCCCTAGGGACGTGGGGGAGACAACCGATAAACTCATCTTT
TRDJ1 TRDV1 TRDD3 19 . CALGGRLGDTALNTDKLIF TGTGCTCTTGGGGGACGACTCGGGGATACGGCTTTGAACACCGATAAACTCATCTTT
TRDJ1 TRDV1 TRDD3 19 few CALGEISEHRGIQTDKLIF TGTGCTCTTGGGGAAATTTCCGAACACCGGGGGATACAGACCGATAAACTCATCTTT
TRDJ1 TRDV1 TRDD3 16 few CALGEFCTGGPHKLIF TGTGCTCTTGGGGAATTTTGTACTGGGGGACCACATAAACTCATCTTT
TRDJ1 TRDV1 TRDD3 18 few CALGELRTGGKYTDKLIF TGTGCTCTTGGGGAACTGCGTACTGGGGGAAAGTACACCGATAAACTCATCTTT
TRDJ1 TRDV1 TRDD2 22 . CALASRPSYFLGALGDTDKLIF TGTGCTCTTGCCTCCAGGCCTTCCTACTTTCTGGGCGCCTTGGGGGACACCGATAAACTCATCTTT
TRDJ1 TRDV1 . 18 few CALGFTLPWAARTDKLIF TGTGCTCTTGGGTTCACACTCCCCTGGGCGGCACGGACCGATAAACTCATCTTT
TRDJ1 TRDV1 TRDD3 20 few CALGERGDSGSRPYTDKLIF TGTGCTCTTGGGGAGAGGGGGGATTCTGGTTCTAGACCCTACACCGATAAACTCATCTTT
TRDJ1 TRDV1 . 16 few CALVARVGGYTDKLIF TGTGCTCTTGTGGCCAGGGTAGGTGGGTACACCGATAAACTCATCTTT